The entry that follows covers one TCR beta chain sequence. The CDR3 covers 13 residues. The V and J ends lost 5 bases and 6 bases, in that order; junction bases with no gene match: 6. The sample is drawn from a study of blood T cell repertoires in COVID-19. Data came from immunoSEQ multiplex PCR; TCRdb stores just in-frame clones and leaves some out. The data contain approximately 92,000 clones, 65% to 85% of them singletons. The chain combines TRBV12-3 or TRBV12-4 with TRBJ1-1; 7 bases are shared with TRBD1. Material: peripheral blood. The origin of this receptor is a man aged 65 to 79 with active or convalescent COVID-19. The chain's CDR3 is CASSPGTEPEAFF. The CDR3 coding sequence is TGTGCCAGCAGTCCCGGGACAGAGCCTGAAGCTTTCTTT.